This T cell receptor beta chain was found in a study of cytomegalovirus exposure and HLA in healthy donors. Study-level results: Analysis was performed later, and it showed HLA-associated TCR beta chains to be more clonally expanded than equally common others. Indistinguishable V segments such as TRBV6-2 and TRBV6-3 were excluded. It was likely that a cluster of highly shared sequence variants was a sequencing artifact.

The CDR3 is made up of 17 amino acids. Trimming at V came to 0 bases and at J to 11 bases, leaving 13 bases not matched to a gene. Germline V gene lookup returns CDR1 KGHSH and CDR2 LQKENI. As concerns this clone: Its antigen is unidentified.

With 60 Vbeta and 13 Jbeta primers, the PCR was carried out. Using immunoSEQ multiplex PCR, the repertoire was profiled, and TCRdb retains in-frame clones only, with some absent. In the table there are about 190,000 clones, about 80% of which are singletons. The TCR sequence derives from a woman younger than 45 in good health and CMV-seropositive. Sequenced: PBMCs. The chain combines TRBV18 with TRBJ2-2, with 9 positions matching TRBD2. The CDR3 DNA reads as TGTGCCAGCTCACCACCTGCTAGCGGGGCCCCCTTGGACGAGCTGTTTTTT. Residues: CASSPPASGAPLDELFF. The full variable domain, in which reference TRBV18 and TRBJ2-2 provide the parts outside the CDR3, is NAGVMQNPRHLVRRRGQEARLRCSPMKGHSHVYWYRQLPEEGLKFMVYLQKENIIDESGMPKERFSAEFPKEGPSILRIQQVVRGDSAAYFCASSPPASGAPLDELFFGEGSRLTVL.